This T cell receptor beta chain was found in a study of shared clonotypes between healthy human individuals. This clone was observed a single time. The antigen is unknown. Regarding the study as a whole: Roughly 5% of naive CD4 clonotypes were shared across four donors.

Sequencing was at deep level. Replicate PCRs for sorted subsets used roughly 200 ng DNA; this equaled about 30,000 T cell genomes. Original handling: Filtering differed, since immunoSEQ gave only junction sequences and no quality scores. Sequencing was performed with immunoSEQ multiplex PCR; in TCRdb, only in-frame clones are kept and a portion is missing. That table supplies the V and J calls and clone size; D and trimming were determined from the DNA. This table holds roughly 590,000 clones, about 95% found once. CD8 cells classed as naive were CD45RO-negative and positively selected for CCR7, excluding terminally differentiated effector memory CD45RA+ cells. Specimen: naive CD8+ T cells sorted from blood. The source of this sequence is a young woman in good health.

This CDR3 reads CASSPGQGYTGELFF. CDR3 coding DNA: TGTGCCAGCAGTCCGGGACAGGGGTACACCGGGGAGCTGTTTTTT. J is TRBJ2-2 and V is TRBV28; TRBD1 matches 10 bases. CDR3 size: 15 residues. CDR1 is MDHEN and CDR2 is SYDVKM in the germline V gene. Trimming removed 5 bases from V and 3 bases from J; junction bases left unmatched: 3.